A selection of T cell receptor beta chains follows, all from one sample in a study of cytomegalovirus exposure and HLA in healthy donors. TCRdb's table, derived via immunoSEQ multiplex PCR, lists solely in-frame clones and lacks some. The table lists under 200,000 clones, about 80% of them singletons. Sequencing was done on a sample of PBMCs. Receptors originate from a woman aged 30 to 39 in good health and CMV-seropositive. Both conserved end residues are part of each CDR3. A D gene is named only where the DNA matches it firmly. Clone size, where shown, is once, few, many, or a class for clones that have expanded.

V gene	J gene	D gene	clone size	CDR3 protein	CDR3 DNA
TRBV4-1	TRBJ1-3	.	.	CASSQVGGAGNTIYF	TGCGCCAGCAGCCAAGTCGGCGGGGCTGGAAACACCATATATTTT
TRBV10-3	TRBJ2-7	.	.	CAISDPLRDEQYF	TGTGCCATCAGTGACCCCTTGAGGGACGAGCAGTACTTC
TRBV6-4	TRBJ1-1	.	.	CASRQKGGTRAFF	TGTGCCAGCAGACAAAAGGGAGGGACAAGGGCTTTCTTT
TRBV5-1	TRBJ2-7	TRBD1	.	CASSSLRGQGAYEQYF	TGCGCCAGCAGCTCCCTTAGGGGACAGGGGGCCTACGAGCAGTACTTC
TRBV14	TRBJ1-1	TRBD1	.	CASSARDRGNTEAFF	TGTGCCAGCAGCGCCCGGGACAGGGGGAACACTGAAGCTTTCTTT
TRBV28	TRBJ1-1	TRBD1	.	CASSPPPGQGKAFF	TGTGCCAGCAGTCCACCACCGGGACAGGGTAAAGCTTTCTTT
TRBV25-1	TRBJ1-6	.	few	CASEQGPYNSPLHF	TGTGCCAGTGAGCAGGGGCCCTATAATTCACCCCTCCACTTT
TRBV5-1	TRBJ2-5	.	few	CASSSQGLQETQYF	TGCGCCAGCAGCTCACAGGGTTTACAGGAGACCCAGTACTTC
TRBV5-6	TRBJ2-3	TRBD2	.	CASSSVAGGLTDTQYF	TGTGCCAGCAGCTCCGTAGCGGGGGGCCTCACAGATACGCAGTATTTT
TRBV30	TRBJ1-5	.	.	CAWSQLRGGNQPQHF	TGTGCCTGGAGTCAGCTTCGGGGGGGGAATCAGCCCCAGCATTTT
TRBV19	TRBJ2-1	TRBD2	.	CASSSLPGLAANEQFF	TGTGCCAGTAGTTCTCTACCGGGACTAGCTGCCAATGAGCAGTTCTTC
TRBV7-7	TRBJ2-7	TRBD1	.	CASSQDRDHEQYF	TGTGCCAGCAGCCAAGACAGGGACCACGAGCAGTACTTC
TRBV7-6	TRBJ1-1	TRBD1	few	CASSRQGAHTEAFF	TGTGCCAGCAGTCGACAGGGGGCGCACACTGAAGCTTTCTTT
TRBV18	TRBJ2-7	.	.	CASSPLGPTEQYF	TGTGCCAGCTCACCACTGGGGCCGACCGAGCAGTACTTC
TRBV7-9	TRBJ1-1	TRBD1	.	CSSSSLQGGWTEAFF	TGTTCCAGCAGCTCCCTACAGGGGGGATGGACTGAAGCTTTCTTT
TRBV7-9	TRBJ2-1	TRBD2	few	CASSPIGTSLNEQFF	TGTGCCAGCAGCCCGATAGGGACTAGCCTTAATGAGCAGTTCTTC
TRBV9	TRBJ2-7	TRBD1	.	CASSKSGGWEQYF	TGTGCCAGCAGCAAATCAGGGGGTTGGGAGCAGTACTTC
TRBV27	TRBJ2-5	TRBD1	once	CASSIGTGGWKTQYF	TGTGCCAGCAGTATCGGGACAGGGGGCTGGAAGACCCAGTACTTC
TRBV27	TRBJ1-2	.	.	CASSLRPGILYGYTF	TGTGCCAGCAGTTTACGTCCAGGGATCCTCTATGGCTACACCTTC
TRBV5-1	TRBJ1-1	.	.	CASSLGSFRGLMNTEAFF	TGCGCCAGCAGCTTGGGGTCGTTCCGAGGACTGATGAACACTGAAGCTTTCTTT
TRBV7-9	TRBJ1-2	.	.	CASRLDSSYGYTF	TGTGCCAGCAGGTTAGACAGTAGCTATGGCTACACCTTC
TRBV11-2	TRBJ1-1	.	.	CASSPDTLLLNTEAFF	TGTGCCAGCAGCCCTGACACCTTATTGTTGAACACTGAAGCTTTCTTT
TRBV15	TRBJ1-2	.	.	CATSRDPGKYNYGYTF	TGTGCCACCAGCAGAGACCCAGGGAAGTATAACTATGGCTACACCTTC
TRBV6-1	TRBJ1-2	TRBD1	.	CASSQQGAVGGYTF	TGTGCCAGCAGCCAACAGGGGGCAGTTGGTGGCTACACCTTC
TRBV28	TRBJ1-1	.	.	CASSRRAPEAFF	TGTGCCAGCAGCCGCAGGGCCCCTGAAGCTTTCTTT
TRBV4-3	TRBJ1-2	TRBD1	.	CASSQDFAGGRSGYTF	TGCGCCAGCAGCCAAGATTTTGCAGGGGGGAGGAGCGGCTACACCTTC
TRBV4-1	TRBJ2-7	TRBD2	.	CASSQESGLAGSSYEQYF	TGCGCCAGCAGCCAAGAGTCCGGGCTAGCGGGGAGCTCCTACGAGCAGTACTTC
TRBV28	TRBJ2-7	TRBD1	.	CASSSRTGEQYF	TGTGCCAGCAGTTCTCGGACAGGGGAGCAGTACTTC